This T cell receptor beta chain is drawn from a study of blood T cells in healthy people across ages. Notes on the study in general: There was no known CMV status for donors, so expanded clonotype changes were possibly confounded.

A second roughly 7 to 12 cycle PCR used barcoded and J-beta primers. From the 5' RACE reads, TCRdb called clonotypes with MiXCR, one entry per CDR3 protein. The sample comprises roughly 730,000 distinct CDR3 sequences, roughly three fifths of which are singletons, and under 30% rests with the top ten. The sample holds a few counts of this clonotype. Its antigen is not identified. Donors gave roughly 10 milliliters of peripheral blood apiece. Per-sample PBMC isolation yielded at least 7 million cells. V trimming: 6 bases; J trimming: 3 bases; junction bases outside the gene matches: 6. The CDR3 covers 16 residues.

The source of this sequence is a man aged 40-49 years in good health. The sample taken for sequencing was blood. V and J are TRBV12-3 or TRBV12-4 and TRBJ2-3, with 13 bases matching TRBD2. CDR3 loop: CASRSGTSGTTDTQYF. CDR3 DNA: TGTGCCAGCAGATCCGGGACTAGCGGGACGACAGATACGCAGTATTTT.